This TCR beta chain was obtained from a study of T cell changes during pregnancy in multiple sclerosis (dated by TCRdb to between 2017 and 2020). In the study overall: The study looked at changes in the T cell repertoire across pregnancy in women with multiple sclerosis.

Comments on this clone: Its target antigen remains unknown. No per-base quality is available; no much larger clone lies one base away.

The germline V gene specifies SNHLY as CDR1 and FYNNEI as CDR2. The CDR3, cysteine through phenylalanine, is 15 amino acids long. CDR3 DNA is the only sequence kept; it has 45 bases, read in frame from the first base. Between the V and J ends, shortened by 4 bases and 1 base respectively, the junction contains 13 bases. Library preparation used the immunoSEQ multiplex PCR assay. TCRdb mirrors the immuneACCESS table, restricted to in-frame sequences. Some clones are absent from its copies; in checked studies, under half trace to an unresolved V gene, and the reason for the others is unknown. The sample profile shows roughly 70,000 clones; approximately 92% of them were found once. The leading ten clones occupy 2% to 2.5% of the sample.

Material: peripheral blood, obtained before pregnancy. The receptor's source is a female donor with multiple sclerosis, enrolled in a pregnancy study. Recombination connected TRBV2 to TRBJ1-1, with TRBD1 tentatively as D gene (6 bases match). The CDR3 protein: CASSAGTNPNTEAFF. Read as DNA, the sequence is TGTGCCAGCAGTGCCGGGACAAATCCGAACACTGAAGCTTTCTTT.